This T cell receptor (beta chain) was identified in a study of T-cell memory formation after mild COVID-19. Remarks on this clonotype: Its specificity is unknown.

Study results and limitations: Memory sampled before infection contained some responding clones, suggesting cross-reactive memory joined. Contracting clones from day 15 to 85 showed balanced CD4/CD8; later expanders favored CD4+.

V gave up 0 bases and J gave up 0 bases, with 10 bases separating them. The CDR3 has 16 amino acids. CDR1 and CDR2 (germline): SGDLS, YYNGEE. MiXCR, applied by TCRdb to the 5' RACE reads, yields one record per CDR3 protein. The sample lists just under 150,000 distinct CDR3 sequences; about 6% were seen once. The source is an adult woman who had mild COVID-19 (a few samples of this study predate the infection). Cell type and time point are not known. The chain joins TRBV9 to TRBJ2-1, with D hard to call. Input material: PBMCs or a T cell subset sorted from them (not recorded which). CDR3 nucleotide sequence: TGTGCCAGCAGCGTAGCAAACAGAGTCTCCTACAATGAGCAGTTCTTC. It translates to CASSVANRVSYNEQFF.